The 6 T cell receptor beta chains given below trace back to one sample, sequenced in a study of blood T cell repertoires in COVID-19. Profiling relied on immunoSEQ multiplex PCR, and the TCRdb table lists in-frame clones only, not all of them. The sample lists 150,000 to 200,000 clones; roughly 83% were seen once. Sample: peripheral blood. The receptors shown here come from a human donor in a cohort sampled during active COVID-19.

The gene calls are TRBV28 and TRBJ2-7, with 13 bases matching TRBD2. J was trimmed by 4 bases and V by 6 bases; bases with no gene match: 6. Germline CDR1 is MDHEN and CDR2 is SYDVKM. This CDR3 comprises 15 residues. The CDR3 loop is CASSTPTSGRYEQYF. CDR3 nucleotides: TGTGCCAGCAGCACCCCGACTAGCGGGAGGTACGAGCAGTACTTC.

This clone was recorded a few times. The V call is TRBV27, the J call TRBJ2-7; 11 bases line up with TRBD2. With 0 bases clipped from V and 5 bases from J, the junction kept 15 bases outside the gene matches. Per the germline V gene, CDR1 is MNHEY and CDR2 is SMNVEV (reference sequence). This CDR3 has 19 residues. For the CDR3, the DNA is TGTGCCAGCAGTTTATCCGGGGCTAGCGGGGGGCTGCGGCGGAACGAGCAGTACTTC. Translation: CASSLSGASGGLRRNEQYF.

The chain has TRBV12-2 and TRBJ2-7; TRBD2 is taken as the D call from the table, unchecked against the DNA. TRBV12-2 represents a pseudogene. The CDR3 is 11 amino acids. The CDR3 coding sequence is TGTGCAAGTCGCCCCTCCCACGAGCAGTACTTC. Translated: CASRPSHEQYF.

This clone appeared once. This chain uses TRBV27 with TRBJ2-7; TRBD1 might be the D (5 bases). The CDR3 covers 13 residues. Trimming removed 3 bases from V and 4 bases from J, with 10 bases in between. Germline loops: CDR1 MNHEY, CDR2 SMNVEV (reference sequence). The CDR3 is CASSFDRIYEQYF. The CDR3 region has the DNA TGTGCCAGCAGTTTTGACAGAATTTACGAGCAGTACTTC.

This clone was recorded only once. V and J are TRBV5-1 and TRBJ1-3; D unclear. Germline V gene data show CDR1 as SGHRS and CDR2 as YFSETQ. Trimming removed 4 bases from V and 2 bases from J, with 10 bases in between. CDR3 length: 14 residues. The CDR3 loop is CASSGPGPGNTIYF. DNA of the CDR3: TGCGCCAGCAGCGGCCCTGGGCCTGGAAACACCATATATTTT. The full variable domain, rest sourced from reference TRBV5-1 and TRBJ1-3, is KAGVTQTPRYLIKTRGQQVTLSCSPISGHRSVSWYQQTPGQGLQFLFEYFSETQRNKGNFPGRFSGRQFSNSRSEMNVSTLELGDSALYLCASSGPGPGNTIYFGEGSWLTVV.

The chain couples TRBV3-1 (or the pseudogene TRBV3-2) to TRBJ2-6; possible D gene TRBD1, 6 bases. This CDR3 spans 19 amino acids. Trimming removed 0 bases from V and 1 base from J, with 16 bases in between. Germline V gives CDR1 LGHDT, CDR2 YNNKEL (reference sequence). CDR3 in DNA: TGTGCCAGCAGCCAAGAATTCCCGGGACAAATATCTGGGGCCAACGTCCTGACTTTC. Residues: CASSQEFPGQISGANVLTF.